These 25 T cell receptor beta chains share one sample of origin, sequenced in a study of shared clonotypes between healthy human individuals. The method was immunoSEQ multiplex PCR; TCRdb's version includes in-frame clones alone and lacks a portion of them. The table lists around 100,000 clones, around 67% of them singletons. The sequenced sample was memory CD8+ T cells sorted from blood. The subset was: CD45RO+ cells pooled with CCR7-negative TemRA cells. These receptors all come from a man aged 30 to 39 in good health.

The CDR3 is CASSVTMGNEQFF. The DNA for the CDR3 is TGTGCCAGCAGCGTAACGATGGGGAATGAGCAGTTCTTC. The chain joins TRBV7-7 to TRBJ2-1; no reliable D call. Trimming shortened V by 5 bases and J by 7 bases, and 12 bases separated the two germline ends. The CDR3 sequence is 13 residues long. Germline CDR1 reads SSHAT; CDR2 reads FNYEAQ (reference sequence). Complete variable domain (other parts from reference TRBV7-7 and TRBJ2-1): GAGVSQSPRYKVTKRGQDVTLRCDPISSHATLYWYQQALGQGPEFLTYFNYEAQPDKSGLPSDRFSAERPEGSISTLTIQRTEQRDSAMYRCASSVTMGNEQFFGPGTRLTVL.

The chain couples TRBV5-7 to TRBJ2-3, with a tentative D call TRBD1 (5 bases). TRBV5-7 has ORF status, its function being uncertain. V lost 1 base and J lost 3, with 18 bases in between. This CDR3 is 17 amino acids long. The CDR3 reads CASSLRSRALVTDTQYF. In DNA, the CDR3 is TGTGCCAGCAGCTTGAGGAGCAGGGCCCTCGTGACAGATACGCAGTATTTT.

Note on this clone: This is likely an artifact of a read error, given a far larger clone one base away. The rearrangement joins TRBV9 to TRBJ2-1; tentatively, D is TRBD2 (5 bases). Per germline, CDR1 SGDLS and CDR2 YYNGEE. CDR3 size: 14 residues. The CDR3, as DNA: TGTACCAGCAGCGTAAGCGGTCGGTGGGGTGAGCAGTTCTTC. Translation: CTSSVSGRWGEQFF.

V usage is TRBV19 and J usage is TRBJ2-7, with D perhaps matching TRBD1 (5 bases). The length of the CDR3 is 12 residues. With 5 bases removed from V and 2 bases from J, the gap between germline ends came to 7 bases. The germline V gene has CDR1 LNHDA and CDR2 SQIVND (reference sequence). CDR3 sequence: CASSDRPYEQYF. The CDR3 DNA sequence: TGTGCCAGTAGTGACAGACCCTACGAGCAGTACTTC.

The rearrangement joins TRBV4-2 to TRBJ2-3; 7 bases map to TRBD1. Per germline, CDR1 LGHNA and CDR2 YNFKEQ. V lost 4 bases, J lost 2 bases, and 6 bases stayed unmatched. The CDR3 loop spans 15 amino acids. The CDR3 coding sequence is TGTGCCAGCAGCCCGCCCGGGACAGACACAGATACGCAGTATTTT. As protein: CASSPPGTDTDTQYF.

The chain uses TRBV27 and TRBJ2-7, with D possibly being TRBD2 (7 bases). V lost 4 bases and J 3 bases, leaving 13 bases between the germline ends. This CDR3 region has 14 residues. Per the germline V gene, CDR1 is MNHEY and CDR2 is SMNVEV (reference sequence). The CDR3 region has the DNA TGTGCCAGCAGTTATGCGGGGGCGGGCTACGAGCAGTACTTC. This codes for CASSYAGAGYEQYF.

The rearrangement links TRBV6-4 to TRBJ2-3; D remains unclear. V lost 3 bases to trimming and J lost 2 bases, with 15 bases between them. Looked up from germline, CDR1 is MRHNA and CDR2 is SNTAGT. This CDR3 contains 16 residues. The CDR3 DNA reads TGTGCCAGCAGTGAGGAGCCGAACCTTCACACAGATACGCAGTATTTT. Its translation is CASSEEPNLHTDTQYF.

This clone was observed at least ten times. The chain uses TRBV27 and TRBJ2-3; D uncertain. CDR3 length: 13 amino acids. The V end was cut by 3 bases, the J end by 2 bases, with 6 bases between. CDR1 and CDR2 from the germline V gene are MNHEY and SMNVEV (reference sequence). The DNA for the CDR3 is TGTGCCAGCAGTTTGGGCGTCACAGATACGCAGTATTTT. Translating gives CASSLGVTDTQYF.

The chain has TRBV9 and TRBJ2-7; 8 nucleotides align to TRBD2. CDR1 and CDR2 (germline): SGDLS, YYNGEE. Trimming took 0 bases from V and 3 from J; bases not matched to a gene: 2. The CDR3 consists of 14 residues. The CDR3 DNA reads as TGTGCCAGCAGCGTAGGACTAGCGAACTACGAGCAGTACTTC. Translated, it gives CASSVGLANYEQYF.

The chain links TRBV10-3 to TRBJ1-2; no reliable D call. V was clipped by 2 bases and J by 2 bases, with 9 bases between them. Looked up from germline, CDR1 is ENHRY and CDR2 is SYGVKD. The CDR3 contains 14 residues. The CDR3 here is CAISEPGDNYGYTF. CDR3 DNA sequence: TGTGCCATCAGTGAGCCGGGAGACAACTATGGCTACACCTTC.

V is TRBV14 and J is TRBJ1-1; unclear D gene. Trimming stripped 1 base from V and 4 bases from J, with 13 bases between. The CDR3 sequence is 15 residues long. The germline gives CDR1 SGHDN, CDR2 FVKESK. This chain's CDR3 is CASSQAKPSGTEAFF. The CDR3 region has the DNA TGTGCCAGCAGCCAAGCTAAGCCCAGCGGCACTGAAGCTTTCTTT.

V is TRBV4-1 and J is TRBJ2-7, with 8 bases fitting TRBD2. Germline-derived CDR1 and CDR2 are MGHRA and YSYEKL. The CDR3 runs 15 residues. V shed 3 bases, J shed 2 bases, and the junction held 6 bases outside the gene matches. CDR3 amino acids: CASSQISGTAYEQYF. The DNA for the CDR3 is TGCGCCAGCAGCCAGATTAGCGGGACCGCCTACGAGCAGTACTTC.

CDR3 DNA sequence: TGTGCCAGCAGTCACCTCAGGTACTCCTACAATGAGCAGTTCTTC. It is translated as CASSHLRYSYNEQFF. The gene calls are TRBV6-1 and TRBJ2-1; D uncertain. Trimming pared 5 bases from V and 0 bases from J, leaving 11 bases between. The CDR3 loop spans 15 amino acids. Germline CDR1 and CDR2: MNHNS and SASEGT.

V is TRBV11-2 and J is TRBJ2-3; TRBD1 agrees at 7 bases. J was trimmed by 3 bases and V by 5 bases; bases with no gene match: 8. The length of the CDR3 is 15 residues. Germline CDR1 is SGHAT and CDR2 is FQNNGV. CDR3 sequence: CASSRDRVTTDTQYF. The CDR3, as DNA: TGTGCCAGCAGCCGCGACAGGGTTACGACAGATACGCAGTATTTT.

The chain carries TRBV10-3 and TRBJ1-1; the D gene is possibly TRBD1 (5 bases). Trimming removed 7 bases at V and 12 bases at J, with 18 bases between. CDR3 length: 12 residues. CDR1 and CDR2 (germline): ENHRY, SYGVKD. CDR3 protein: CAIKPPYGTPFF. The CDR3 DNA sequence: TGTGCCATCAAGCCCCCCTATGGGACCCCTTTCTTT.

This clone was counted at least ten times. This rearrangement joins TRBV6-4 to TRBJ2-3, with 12 positions matching TRBD2. The CDR3 extends over 15 amino acids. V lost 2 bases to trimming and J lost 5 bases; unmatched junction nucleotides: 2. Germline V lookup: CDR1 MRHNA, CDR2 SNTAGT. CDR3 region: CASSDGGLAGDTQYF. For the CDR3, the DNA is TGTGCCAGCAGTGACGGGGGACTAGCGGGAGATACGCAGTATTTT.

Ten or more counts support this clone. This rearrangement joins TRBV6-4 to TRBJ2-2, with TRBD2 matching 7 bases. The CDR3 spans 14 residues. The germline V gene encodes CDR1 MRHNA and CDR2 SNTAGT. J lost 4 bases, V lost 2 bases, and 1 base had no gene match. CDR3 region: CASSDGRATGELFF. The CDR3 DNA reads as TGTGCCAGCAGTGACGGGAGGGCCACCGGGGAGCTGTTTTTT.

This clone was counted a single time. The CDR3 loop reads CASSSPNIPEQYF. The DNA of the CDR3 is TGTGCCAGCAGCTCGCCCAACATACCAGAGCAGTACTTC. The genes are TRBV11-3 and TRBJ2-7; D is uncertain. V was clipped by 4 bases and J by 7 bases, with 14 bases between them. This CDR3 has 13 residues. Germline V CDR1 and CDR2: SGHNT, YENEEA.

The chain carries TRBV2 and TRBJ1-4; perhaps TRBD1 as D (5 bases). The CDR3 loop spans 15 amino acids. Germline CDR1 is SNHLY and CDR2 is FYNNEI. The V end was cut by 7 bases, the J end by 0 bases, with 12 bases between. The CDR3 protein is CASIPTTATNEKLFF. The CDR3 DNA sequence: TGTGCCAGCATCCCCACGACAGCAACTAATGAAAAACTGTTTTTT.

The chain joins TRBV28 to TRBJ2-7; 9 bases are shared with TRBD2. Germline CDR1 and CDR2: MDHEN and SYDVKM. This CDR3 spans 15 amino acids. J gave up 6 bases and V 3 bases, and 9 bases lay outside the gene matches. This CDR3 reads CASSFGPSGAFEQYF. CDR3 sequence (DNA): TGTGCCAGCAGTTTTGGCCCTAGCGGGGCCTTCGAGCAGTACTTC.

V usage is TRBV7-8 and J usage is TRBJ2-5, with 8 bases fitting TRBD2. CDR1 is SGHVS and CDR2 is FQNEAQ in the germline V gene. Losses at the gene ends were 5 bases for V and 5 bases for J; bases not matched to a gene: 10. The length of the CDR3 is 15 residues. In nucleotides, the CDR3 is TGTGCCAGCAGCCCTACCGGGAGGGGCGACGAGACCCAGTACTTC. Its protein product is CASSPTGRGDETQYF.

This chain links TRBV5-1 with TRBJ2-7; the match to TRBD2 covers 9 bases. V trimming: 0 bases; J trimming: 4 bases; junction bases outside the gene matches: 8. The germline V gene has CDR1 SGHRS and CDR2 YFSETQ. The CDR3 sequence is 16 residues long. CDR3 bases: TGCGCCAGCAGCTTGGATCCGGGACTAGCAAGGTACGAGCAGTACTTC. Translation gives CASSLDPGLARYEQYF.

In its sample, this clone was seen a few times. Other DNA sequences in the same sample also yield this CDR3. CDR3 sequence: CASSPRLYSYEQYF. CDR3 DNA sequence: TGTGCCAGCAGCCCTCGACTATACTCCTACGAGCAGTACTTC. The chain has TRBV9 and TRBJ2-7; D may be TRBD2 (5 bases). Deletions cut 4 bases from V and 0 bases from J, with 11 bases between. In germline, CDR1 is SGDLS, CDR2 YYNGEE. The CDR3 loop spans 14 amino acids.

This clone showed up just a few times. The chain joins TRBV5-1 to TRBJ2-3; the match to TRBD2 covers 9 bases. Germline V gene data show CDR1 as SGHRS and CDR2 as YFSETQ. The CDR3 sequence is 15 residues long. The junction had 6 bases not matched to a gene; V was cut back by 5 bases and J by 2 bases. The CDR3 region is CASRQTSGHTDTQYF. DNA for the CDR3: TGCGCCAGCAGGCAGACTAGCGGACACACAGATACGCAGTATTTT.

The J gene is TRBJ2-3, the V gene TRBV5-1, with 11 bases fitting TRBD2. Germline values: CDR1 SGHRS, CDR2 YFSETQ. The V segment lost 5 bases and the J segment 0 bases; nucleotides outside the gene matches: 8. This CDR3 has 17 amino acids. As DNA, the CDR3 is TGCGCCAGCAGTCGCCGGCTAGCGGGAGGAAGCACAGATACGCAGTATTTT. Translated, it gives CASSRRLAGGSTDTQYF.